The sequence of this TCR beta chain was determined in a study of cytomegalovirus exposure and HLA in healthy donors. PCR amplification relied on 60 Vbeta primers (plus 13 Jbeta primers). This table comes from immunoSEQ multiplex PCR, and its TCRdb copy is limited to in-frame clones, with some not included. The repertoire holds roughly 100,000 clones, with 76% as singletons. V lost 4 bases, J lost 3 bases, and 2 bases stayed unmatched. The germline V gene has CDR1 GTSNPN and CDR2 SVGIG (reference sequence). The length of the CDR3 is 12 residues. Sequencing was done on a sample of PBMCs. The TCR sequence derives from a man in his forties or fifties in good health and CMV-seronegative. This chain connects TRBV30 to TRBJ1-2; 7 nucleotides agree with TRBD1. CDR3 residues: CAWKGADYGYTF. In nucleotides, the CDR3 is TGTGCCTGGAAGGGGGCGGACTATGGCTACACCTTC.